One T cell receptor (beta chain) is described in this entry. Its specificity is unknown. Germline is not matched at one junction end, which may reflect a read error. TCRdb used MiXCR to call clones anew from the PCR reads. Of roughly 42,000 clones listed, approximately 17% were seen once; the top ten hold roughly 13%. CDR1 and CDR2 (germline): MDHEN, SYDVKM. The CDR3 sequence is 16 residues long. The data were taken from a study of metastatic and nonmetastatic thyroid tumors. Turning to the study itself: Across blood and tumor or nodule tissue, repertoires from malignant and benign thyroid patients were compared with one another.

Study-level findings and limits: For both blood and tumor, malignant thyroid tumors reportedly showed significantly higher TCR beta diversity than benign nodules did.

All patients were untreated before thyroid surgery. Sample: tumor tissue. The TCR was taken from a female donor with papillary thyroid cancer or a benign thyroid nodule (not recorded which). Some clones in this sample may be carry-over from other donors' samples. The chain couples TRBV28 to TRBJ1-2; 8 bases map to TRBD1. CDR3 in DNA: TGTGCCAGCAGGACGACCGGGACAGGACTCTTCTATTGCTACACCTTC. Translation gives CASRTTGTGLFYCYTF.